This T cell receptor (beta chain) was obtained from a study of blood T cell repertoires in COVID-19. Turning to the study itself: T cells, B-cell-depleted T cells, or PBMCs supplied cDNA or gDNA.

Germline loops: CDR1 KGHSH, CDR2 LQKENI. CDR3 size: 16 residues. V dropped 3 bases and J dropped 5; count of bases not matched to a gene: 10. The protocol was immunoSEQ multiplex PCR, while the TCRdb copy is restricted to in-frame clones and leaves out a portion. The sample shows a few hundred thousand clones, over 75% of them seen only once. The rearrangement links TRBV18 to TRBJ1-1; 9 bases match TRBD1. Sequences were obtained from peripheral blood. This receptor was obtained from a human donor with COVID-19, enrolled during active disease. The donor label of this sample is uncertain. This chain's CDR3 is CASSPISQGALTEAFF. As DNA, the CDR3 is TGTGCCAGCTCACCGATTTCACAGGGGGCTTTGACTGAAGCTTTCTTT. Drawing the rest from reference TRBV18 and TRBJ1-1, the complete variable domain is NAGVMQNPRHLVRRRGQEARLRCSPMKGHSHVYWYRQLPEEGLKFMVYLQKENIIDESGMPKERFSAEFPKEGPSILRIQQVVRGDSAAYFCASSPISQGALTEAFFGQGTRLTVV.